What follows are 6 T cell receptor beta chains derived from one specimen sequenced in a study of T-cell memory formation after mild COVID-19. Each CDR3 protein gets one entry after TCRdb re-called the 5' RACE reads with MiXCR. The data contain roughly 170,000 distinct CDR3 sequences, about 18% of them singletons. Sequenced sample: PBMCs or a T cell subset sorted from them (not recorded which). The receptors shown here come from a young man who had mild COVID-19 (a few samples of this study predate the infection). Cell type and time point are not known.

The gene calls are TRBV6-6 and TRBJ1-2; D gene uncertain. V lost 2 bases, J lost 2 bases, and 15 bases lay in between. Per germline, CDR1 MNHNY and CDR2 SVGAGI (reference sequence). The CDR3 is 16 residues long. DNA of the CDR3: TGTGCCAGCAGTTACCAGTATCGACGGGAGAACTATGGCTACACCTTC. Protein: CASSYQYRRENYGYTF.

This clonotype occurred many times. CDR3 in amino acids: CASSFQGHQPQHF. The CDR3 DNA sequence: TGTGCCAGCAGCTTCCAGGGCCATCAGCCCCAGCATTTT. The chain employs TRBV7-9 and TRBJ1-5; tentatively, D is TRBD1 (5 bases). V dropped 3 bases and J dropped 5 bases, with 8 bases sitting between them. Germline V gene data show CDR1 as SEHNR and CDR2 as FQNEAQ (reference sequence). This CDR3 contains 13 residues. The entire variable domain, with the rest obtained from reference TRBV7-9 and TRBJ1-5, is as follows: DTGVSQNPRHKITKRGQNVTFRCDPISEHNRLYWYRQTLGQGPEFLTYFQNEAQLEKSRLLSDRFSAERPKGSFSTLEIQRTEQGDSAMYLCASSFQGHQPQHFGDGTRLSIL.

This clonotype turned up a few times. The CDR3 protein is CASSPGRRSDTQYF. The CDR3 nucleotides are TGTGCCAGTAGTCCAGGCAGGCGATCAGATACGCAGTATTTT. The chain links TRBV19 to TRBJ2-3, with D unclear. Trimming took off 5 bases at V and 4 bases at J, with 13 bases between the two ends. Germline V gene sequence: CDR1 LNHDA, CDR2 SQIVND (reference sequence). The CDR3 spans 14 residues. Drawing the rest from reference TRBV19 and TRBJ2-3, the complete variable domain is DGGITQSPKYLFRKEGQNVTLSCEQNLNHDAMYWYRQDPGQGLRLIYYSQIVNDFQKGDIAEGYSVSREKKESFPLTVTSAQKNPTAFYLCASSPGRRSDTQYFGPGTRLTVL.

This rearrangement joins TRBV4-1 to TRBJ2-3; D not certain. Trimming took off 3 bases at V and 6 bases at J, with 13 bases between the two ends. This CDR3 region has 14 residues. The germline gives CDR1 MGHRA, CDR2 YSYEKL. The CDR3 reads CASSHPNGMDTQYF. The DNA for the CDR3 is TGCGCCAGCAGCCATCCAAATGGGATGGATACGCAGTATTTT.

The rearrangement joins TRBV20-1 to TRBJ2-4; 9 positions match TRBD2. There are 16 residues in the CDR3. With V trimmed by 5 bases and J by 4 bases, 12 bases remained unmatched. Looked up from germline, CDR1 is DFQATT and CDR2 is SNEGSKA (reference sequence). The CDR3 region has the DNA TGCAGTGCTCCCGGGTCCAGCGGGGGGCCAAAAAACATTCAGTACTTC. This codes for CSAPGSSGGPKNIQYF.

The chain uses TRBV7-3 and TRBJ2-3; perhaps TRBD1 as D (6 bases). This CDR3 is built from 15 residues. Trimming removed 0 bases from V and 6 bases from J, with 13 bases in between. In germline, CDR1 is SGHTA, CDR2 FQGTGA. The CDR3 is CASSLTVSGADTQYF. The CDR3 DNA sequence: TGTGCCAGCAGCTTAACGGTTTCAGGGGCGGATACGCAGTATTTT.